The source of this TCR beta chain is a study of cytomegalovirus exposure and HLA in healthy donors. As for this clone: Its specificity is unknown.

V dropped 2 bases and J dropped 4 bases, with 11 bases sitting between them. Germline CDR1 MDHEN, CDR2 SYDVKM. The CDR3 spans 14 residues. PCR used 60 Vbeta primers and 13 Jbeta primers. Sequencing was performed with immunoSEQ multiplex PCR; in TCRdb, only in-frame clones are kept and a portion is missing. The table records under 200,000 clones, approximately 78% of them present only once. General observations from the study: In the analysis, some V segments, TRBV6-2 and TRBV6-3 included, were excluded as indistinguishable.

The TCR comes from a girl aged 2 to 9 in good health and CMV-seropositive. Sequences were obtained from PBMCs. The V and J genes are TRBV28 and TRBJ1-1; D unclear. The CDR3 region is CASSLKIAGTEAFF. CDR3 nucleotides: TGTGCCAGCAGTTTAAAGATCGCAGGCACTGAAGCTTTCTTT.